The 14 T cell receptor beta chains below all came from one sample that was sequenced in a study of T cell repertoires in cytomegalovirus infection. TCRdb used MiXCR to reprocess the reads, holding one entry per CDR3 protein. In the table there are 310,000 or so distinct CDR3 sequences, 20% to 25% of which are singletons. No antigen is known for these receptors. Material: cultured PBMCs, obtained from culture after CMV antigen stimulation. The source of these receptors is a human donor in good health (CMV status not recorded). Some clones in this sample may be carry-over from other donors' samples.

In this sample, this clonotype turned up many times. The gene calls are TRBV7-2 and TRBJ2-5; 8 nucleotides match TRBD1. Trimming took 5 bases from V and 9 from J; bases not matched to a gene: 11. The germline CDR1 and CDR2 sequences are SGHTA and FQGNSA. The CDR3 runs 14 residues. The CDR3 loop is CASSPRTGFGAQYF. The DNA for the CDR3 is TGTGCCAGCAGCCCGAGGACAGGGTTTGGAGCCCAGTACTTC.

V is TRBV18 and J is TRBJ2-1, with D tentatively TRBD2 (6 bases). V was pared by 5 bases and J by 5 bases, with 16 bases between. Looked up from germline, CDR1 is KGHSH and CDR2 is LQKENI. This CDR3 region has 15 residues. For the CDR3, the DNA is TGTGCCAGCTCAGCAGCTAGCGCCGCTAACAATGAGCAGTTCTTC. Protein product: CASSAASAANNEQFF. The full variable domain, in which reference TRBV18 and TRBJ2-1 provide the parts outside the CDR3, is NAGVMQNPRHLVRRRGQEARLRCSPMKGHSHVYWYRQLPEEGLKFMVYLQKENIIDESGMPKERFSAEFPKEGPSILRIQQVVRGDSAAYFCASSAASAANNEQFFGPGTRLTVL.

This clonotype is a singleton in its sample. V is TRBV12-3 or TRBV12-4 and J is TRBJ2-3; perhaps D is TRBD1 or TRBD2 (5 bases each). V lost 8 bases, J lost 1 base, and 10 bases lay in between. This CDR3 contains 13 residues. The CDR3 sequence: CASQRGGTDTQYF. The CDR3 DNA is TGTGCCAGCCAAAGGGGAGGCACAGATACGCAGTATTTT.

The chain carries TRBV12-3 or TRBV12-4 and TRBJ1-6; no definite D call. The CDR3 spans 13 residues. With 3 bases removed from V and 7 bases from J, the gap between germline ends came to 7 bases. The CDR3 loop is CASSFFRNSPLHF. In DNA form, the CDR3 reads TGTGCCAGCAGTTTTTTTAGAAATTCACCCCTCCACTTT.

At least ten counts were recorded for this clonotype. This sequence joins TRBV24-1 and TRBJ2-1; TRBD2 aligns across 8 bases. The germline gives CDR1 KGHDR, CDR2 SFDVKD. The V gene end was trimmed by 0 bases and the J gene end by 1 base; junction bases not matched to a gene: 4. The CDR3 contains 17 residues. CDR3 protein: CATSDLGLAGSYNEQFF. For the CDR3, the DNA is TGTGCCACCAGTGATTTGGGGCTAGCGGGTTCCTACAATGAGCAGTTCTTC.

This clonotype was counted between two and nine times. The chain recombines TRBV27 with TRBJ2-5, with 7 positions matching TRBD2. CDR3 length: 17 amino acids. Germline CDR1 is MNHEY and CDR2 is SMNVEV (reference sequence). V was pared by 2 bases and J by 1 base, with 10 bases of the junction left unmatched. The CDR3 region has the DNA TGTGCCAGCAGTTTAAGAGGTGCGGGAGTTGCCCAAGAGACCCAGTACTTC. Protein sequence: CASSLRGAGVAQETQYF.

This clonotype was seen only a few times. J is TRBJ2-7 and V is TRBV30, with 7 bases matching TRBD2. J gave up 3 bases and V 4 bases, and 0 bases lay outside the gene matches. Germline V gene sequence: CDR1 GTSNPN, CDR2 SVGIG (reference sequence). This CDR3 comprises 11 residues. In nucleotides, the CDR3 is TGTGCCTGGATAGCGGGCTACGAGCAGTACTTC. This encodes CAWIAGYEQYF.

This clonotype has ten or more counts. CDR3 region: CASSETWDYPKQFF. The CDR3 nucleotides read TGTGCCAGCAGTGAAACCTGGGACTACCCCAAGCAGTTCTTC. The rearrangement links TRBV12-3 or TRBV12-4 to TRBJ2-1, with TRBD2 matching 7 bases. The CDR3 has 14 residues. The ends lost 5 bases at V and 11 bases at J; junction bases unmatched: 12.

The chain recombines TRBV6-6 with TRBJ2-1, with 11 bases lining up with TRBD2. The V and J ends lost 8 bases and 5 bases, in that order; junction bases with no gene match: 8. Germline-derived CDR1 and CDR2 are MNHNY and SVGAGI (reference sequence). This CDR3 has 15 amino acids. The CDR3 region is CASRKTSGINNEQFF. In nucleotides, the CDR3 is TGTGCCAGCCGTAAGACTAGCGGGATTAACAATGAGCAGTTCTTC.

This clonotype was seen more than once but under ten times. The CDR3 DNA is TGTGCCAGCAGCTTGGGAGGAGCGGGACCCACAGATACGCAGTATTTT. It translates to CASSLGGAGPTDTQYF. J is TRBJ2-3 and V is TRBV5-5, with 7 bases that match TRBD2. The V gene's germline CDR1 is SGHKS and CDR2 YYEKEE (reference sequence). The CDR3 totals 16 residues. J was trimmed by 2 bases and V by 0 bases; bases with no gene match: 6.

The chain carries TRBV5-4 and TRBJ2-1; D gene unclear. This CDR3 comprises 14 residues. Trimming left V 2 bases short and J 2 bases short, with 8 bases between. From germline, CDR1 is SGHNT and CDR2 YYREEE (reference sequence). The CDR3: CASSFVDAYNEQFF. The CDR3, as DNA: TGTGCCAGCAGCTTTGTTGATGCCTACAATGAGCAGTTCTTC. Looking up the rest from reference TRBV5-4 and TRBJ2-1 gives the full variable domain: ETGVTQSPTHLIKTRGQQVTLRCSSQSGHNTVSWYQQALGQGPQFIFQYYREEENGRGNFPPRFSGLQFPNYSSELNVNALELDDSALYLCASSFVDAYNEQFFGPGTRLTVL.

This chain joins TRBV19 and TRBJ1-1, with TRBD1 matching 8 bases. Germline assignment: CDR1 LNHDA and CDR2 SQIVND (reference sequence). The CDR3 extends over 14 amino acids. V shed 6 bases and J 4 bases; nucleotides not matched to a gene: 7. The CDR3 here is CASRTGTGGTEAFF. DNA of the CDR3: TGTGCCAGTAGAACCGGGACAGGCGGCACTGAAGCTTTCTTT. Looking up the rest from reference TRBV19 and TRBJ1-1 gives the full variable domain: DGGITQSPKYLFRKEGQNVTLSCEQNLNHDAMYWYRQDPGQGLRLIYYSQIVNDFQKGDIAEGYSVSREKKESFPLTVTSAQKNPTAFYLCASRTGTGGTEAFFGQGTRLTVV.

The rearrangement links TRBV20-1 to TRBJ2-7; 7 positions agree with TRBD2. This CDR3 is built from 14 residues. The trim removed 3 bases at V and 2 bases at J, leaving 7 bases unmatched. CDR1 and CDR2 from the germline V gene are DFQATT and SNEGSKA (reference sequence). The CDR3 DNA reads TGCAGTGCTAGGTCTCGCGGGGGTACCTACGAGCAGTACTTC. This codes for CSARSRGGTYEQYF.

This chain links TRBV27 with TRBJ2-3; the D gene is possibly TRBD2 (5 bases). V lost 2 bases and J 4 bases, leaving 13 bases between the germline ends. CDR3 size: 15 residues. Germline CDR1 is MNHEY and CDR2 is SMNVEV (reference sequence). CDR3 loop: CASSLMRVGSDTQYF. The CDR3 DNA follows: TGTGCCAGCAGTTTAATGCGGGTAGGGTCAGATACGCAGTATTTT.